This entry concerns a single TCR beta chain. Its antigen target is currently unknown. In total, about 650 healthy bone marrow donors made up the cohort. At the time of sampling, all cohort members were nominally healthy, though unrecorded immune exposures were likely present. The donor was CMV seronegative and was included in the group of a few hundred seronegative cohort members. A peripheral blood sample was collected from each donor, and TCR beta sequencing was performed on peripheral blood mononuclear cells. The Qiagen DNeasy Blood Extraction Kit was used to extract genomic DNA from the blood cell samples. The sample originates from a study of cytomegalovirus exposure and HLA in healthy donors (TCRdb year 2017). With regard to the full study: According to an earlier analysis of around 600 of the donors, about 179 million T cells yielded over 90 million unique TCR beta sequences and approximately 300 Gb of sequence data. About 300 gigabases of sequencing data and 70 million to 95 million unique TCR sequences made up an early release that covered under 750 HLA-typed donors. Donor age, sex, ethnicity and CMV serostatus were compiled together with the repertoire data. Of the roughly 400 genotyped donors, roughly 80% fell in the genetic ancestry cluster associated with self-reported Caucasian donors. Because of strong linkage in the cohort, five DR-DQ haplotypes were treated as single units for association and clustering. Among about 400 genotyped donors of the cohort, an average of about 240,000 unique TCR beta nucleotide sequences was sequenced per donor, of which about 19% were non-productive. To predict cytomegalovirus infection status, the study brought together high-throughput TCR immunosequencing, statistical association of individual TCRs with disease status, and machine learning. In the later analysis, no new phenotypic data were used to find candidate immune exposures; instead, reliance was placed on TCR beta sequences and their occurrence across donors. The study aimed to test whether cataloging public T cell receptors could reveal signatures of past pathogen exposure. Along with the approximately 620-subject first cohort, a separate validation cohort of over a hundred different subjects was used. A later genetic analysis took genome-wide SNP genotypes for about 55% of the roughly 670 donors and used that subset as a discovery cohort. Typing coverage differed by locus: A, B, C, DRB1 and DQB1 were typed in about 629-640 donors, DQA1 in 522, DPA1 in around 580, and DPB1 in approximately 450. Using immunosequencing, the study profiled T cell repertoires from approximately 700 subjects and related those repertoires to cytomegalovirus serostatus. Both class I and class II loci were covered by HLA typing, at four-digit resolution. All discovery cohort repertoires had been generated using a single sequencing platform. In a later analysis, previously published TCR beta repertoires from some 640 donors were re-analyzed and high-resolution HLA genotyping was added so that TCR occurrence patterns could be studied. An earlier analysis of 587 of the donors applied high-throughput TCR beta sequencing to assess whether each TCR beta V gene segment acted as functional or pseudogenic. Study-level results and caveats: In a later genetic analysis, a missense DCLRE1C variant was associated with V-gene and J-gene trimming of TCR beta chains, and the association was replicated in an independent cohort. A later genetic analysis reported fewer N-insertions in productive TCRs among donors in an Asian-associated ancestry cluster than the roughly 620-donor mean. This cohort had only TCR beta chains sequenced, and the lack of alpha or paired-chain data limited which features could be detected. Most CMV-associated TCR beta chains appeared to be HLA-restricted in a later analysis, and the HLA associations seemed to be driven largely by CMV exposure. According to a later analysis, parvovirus B19, influenza, CMV and Epstein-Barr virus appeared linked to several top co-occurrence clusters. A further reported finding was that TCR beta sequences accurately predicted the HLA-A and HLA-B alleles for most subjects in the first cohort. For the cohort, immune exposure information was limited to CMV serostatus. Because HLA typing was unavailable for some donors at each locus, only the typed subset was used in association tests. The study gave a list of roughly 150 TCR beta chains associated with cytomegalovirus. Three of the identified cytomegalovirus-associated TCR beta chains were confirmed in vitro to be specific for cytomegalovirus antigens. A cluster of highly shared sequence variants was judged likely to represent a technical artifact of the sequencing pipeline. Roughly uniform sequencing depth across donors was assumed in presence/absence analyses, although this assumption may not hold. Cytomegalovirus status was reported to be diagnosed by the classifier with high specificity and sensitivity in both the original and validation cohorts. In a later analysis, TCR association rates were found to vary across HLA loci, with the most associated TCRs seen for DRB1 alleles and the fewest for HLA-C alleles. When HLA alleles, especially DR and DQ, strongly co-occurred, attributing TCR associations to individual alleles was difficult. The 87-base-pair reads could not distinguish some IMGT-functional V segments, including TRBV6-2 and TRBV6-3, so those segments were excluded. It was suggested by the authors that the approach could potentially be generalized to other disease states and immunological phenotypes. At a false discovery rate of 0.05, a later analysis linked 16,951 TCR beta sequences to specific HLA alleles. A later analysis found that HLA-associated TCR beta chains were more clonally expanded and had lower generation probabilities than equally common non-associated chains. Approximately 18 rarely observed V segments, including chromosome 9 orphons, were excluded from the earlier analysis of some 590 of the donors because counts were too low. An earlier analysis of roughly 570 of the donors showed that most TCR beta V segments appeared in productive rearrangements either about 87% or about 30% of the time, which broadly matched IMGT annotations. Correlated functional status among segregating V segments might reflect linkage disequilibrium, but an unknown experimental factor could not be ruled out. Most TCR sequences were seen in very few donors, while some public TCRs were found in many individuals.

From the germline V gene, CDR1 is MRHNA and CDR2 is SNTAGT. Germline trimming: 5 bases from V, 9 bases from J; junction bases outside gene matches: 8. Its CDR3 holds 15 amino acids, cysteine through phenylalanine. Kept here is only the CDR3 DNA, which spans 45 bases and is read in frame from base 1. The library was made by the immunoSEQ multiplex PCR assay. For the multiplex PCR, a mixture combining 60 forward primers for TCR Vbeta segments and 13 reverse primers for TCR Jbeta segments was used. The CDR3 region of rearranged TCR beta genes was amplified from genomic DNA by a multiplex PCR assay. The amplified TCR beta libraries were sequenced on the Illumina HiSeq System as 87-base-pair reads. On the authors' methods: A later analysis tallied 80 million to 95 million unique TCR beta chains across the 600 to 700 repertoires, and about 10 million of those chains were shared by two or more donors. A nearest-neighbor algorithm error-corrected the raw reads and collapsed the reads into unique sequences, merging closely related sequences to remove PCR and sequencing errors. To assign V, D and J gene segments, CDR3 sequences were aligned to IMGT reference sequences. For a sequence to be retained, a match of at least six nucleotides was required to both a V gene segment and a J gene segment. A rearrangement counted as productive if the CDR3 had no stop codons and remained in frame with V and J, and every other rearrangement counted as non-productive. Following IMGT convention, CDR3 was defined as the stretch from the second conserved V-encoded cysteine to the conserved J-encoded phenylalanine. The earlier analysis of some 580 of the donors excluded any sequence lacking an unambiguous match to a single V gene segment. In an earlier analysis of 587 of the donors, V segments were called functional above 56.7% productive rearrangements and were called segregating when the between-donor standard deviation exceeded 5%. A statistical classification framework was developed to diagnose cytomegalovirus status using the catalog of TCR beta chain sequences. A later analysis assigned V and J genes by comparing TCR nucleotide sequences with IMGT/GENE-DB human TR gene sequences. A later analysis assigned CDR3 sequences and most-parsimonious VDJ recombination scenarios with the TCRdist pipeline. In a later analysis, every TCR beta chain was defined by the combination of its CDR3 amino acid sequence and its V-gene family, and reads without a unique V-gene family were dropped. To address suspected cross-contamination and a sequencing artifact, a later analysis removed some 620 highly shared, low-generation-probability nucleotide sequences. In a later analysis, a clonal expansion index for each public chain was calculated from normalized within-repertoire ranks of inferred template counts. Generation probabilities in a later analysis came from a VDJ recombination model fitted to out-of-frame rearrangements, and those results were checked against IGoR. In a later analysis, TCR-TCR, TCR-HLA and TCR-CMV co-occurrence was scored with hypergeometric tests, and a repertoire-size bias correction was applied to TCR pairs. To estimate false discovery rates, a later analysis permuted the HLA or CMV assignments 20 times. A later analysis grouped co-occurring TCRs with DBSCAN, adding TCRdist sequence similarity when clustering within HLA-allele-positive subsets. Repertoires with fewer than 30,000 or more than 120,000 public chains were left out of co-occurrence clustering, as were a handful of repertoires with anomalous nucleotide sharing. This immuneACCESS table, as held by TCRdb, lists in-frame sequences with V and J called but not all clones. Of the missing ones, under half trace to an unresolved V gene in checked studies; the others have no known cause. The V and J calls and clone size are taken from that table; D and trimming were inferred from the DNA. The sample table holds about 140,000 clones. Around 2.4% of the sample rests with the top ten.

Here the chain combines TRBV6-4 and TRBJ2-4; TRBD1 aligns with 12 central bases. The sequence came from a woman aged 18-29 years in good health and CMV-seronegative. Sequencing was done on a sample of PBMCs. The CDR3 amino acid sequence is: CASSSGTGGEGIQYF. The bases read TGTGCCAGCAGTAGTGGGACAGGGGGCGAAGGCATTCAGTACTTC.